This TCR beta chain stems from a study of cytomegalovirus exposure and HLA in healthy donors. Study conclusions and caveats: Most of the TCR beta V segments (in an earlier analysis) were productive either about 87% or about 30% of the time.

A note on this clone: What it recognizes is unknown.

PCR amplification relied on 60 Vbeta primers (plus 13 Jbeta primers). The protocol was immunoSEQ multiplex PCR, while the TCRdb copy is restricted to in-frame clones and leaves out a portion. The profile shows 150,000 or so clones, 80% to 90% of them singletons. The germline V gene encodes CDR1 PRHDT and CDR2 FYEKMQ (reference sequence). This CDR3 contains 17 residues. Sequencing was performed on PBMCs. The chain recombines TRBV13 with TRBJ2-5; 8 bases are a match to TRBD1. The last part of the DNA fits TRBJ2-7 better; the J call may be wrong. This receptor was obtained from a man younger than 35 in good health and CMV-seropositive. The CDR3 sequence is CASSFGRGLLYTYEQYF. DNA of the CDR3: TGTGCCAGCAGCTTCGGCAGGGGGCTTCTTTACACCTACGAGCAGTACTTC.